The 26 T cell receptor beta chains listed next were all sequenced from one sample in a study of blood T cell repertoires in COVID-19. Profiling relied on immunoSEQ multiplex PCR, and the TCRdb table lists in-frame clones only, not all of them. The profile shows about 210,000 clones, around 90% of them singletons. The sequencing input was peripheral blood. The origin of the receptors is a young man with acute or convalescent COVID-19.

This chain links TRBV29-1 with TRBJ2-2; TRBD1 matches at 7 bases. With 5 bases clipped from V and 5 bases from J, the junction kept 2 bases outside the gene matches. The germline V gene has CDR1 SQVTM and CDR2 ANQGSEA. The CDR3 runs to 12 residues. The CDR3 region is CSVLTGTGELFF. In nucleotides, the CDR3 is TGCAGCGTTCTGACAGGGACCGGGGAGCTGTTTTTT.

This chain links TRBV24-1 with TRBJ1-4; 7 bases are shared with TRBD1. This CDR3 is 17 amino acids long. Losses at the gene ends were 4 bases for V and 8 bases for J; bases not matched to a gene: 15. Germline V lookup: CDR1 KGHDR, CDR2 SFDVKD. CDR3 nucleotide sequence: TGTGCCACCAGTGACCCCCCTGGGGACAGACAGAGGGAAAAACTGTTTTTT. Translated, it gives CATSDPPGDRQREKLFF.

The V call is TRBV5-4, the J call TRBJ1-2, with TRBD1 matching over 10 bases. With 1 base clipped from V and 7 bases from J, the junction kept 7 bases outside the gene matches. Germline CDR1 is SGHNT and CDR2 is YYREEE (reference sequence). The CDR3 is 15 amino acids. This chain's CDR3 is CASSLQDRGSGGYTF. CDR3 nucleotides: TGTGCCAGCAGCTTGCAGGACAGGGGGTCGGGTGGCTACACCTTC.

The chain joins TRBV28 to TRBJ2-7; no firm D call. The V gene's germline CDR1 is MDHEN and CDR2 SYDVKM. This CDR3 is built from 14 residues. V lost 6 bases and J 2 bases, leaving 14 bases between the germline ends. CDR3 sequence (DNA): TGTGCCAGCAGCCGTGGAGATAGGCCCTACGAGCAGTACTTC. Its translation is CASSRGDRPYEQYF.

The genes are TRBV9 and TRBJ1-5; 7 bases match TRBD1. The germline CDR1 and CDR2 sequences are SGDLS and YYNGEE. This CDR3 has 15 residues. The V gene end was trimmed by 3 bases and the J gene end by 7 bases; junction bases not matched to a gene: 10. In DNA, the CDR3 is TGTGCCAGCAGCGAACAAGACAGGGTTGGCCAGCCCCAGCATTTT. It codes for CASSEQDRVGQPQHF. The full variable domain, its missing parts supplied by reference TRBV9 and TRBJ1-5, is DSGVTQTPKHLITATGQRVTLRCSPRSGDLSVYWYQQSLDQGLQFLIQYYNGEERAKGNILERFSAQQFPDLHSELNLSSLELGDSALYFCASSEQDRVGQPQHFGDGTRLSIL.

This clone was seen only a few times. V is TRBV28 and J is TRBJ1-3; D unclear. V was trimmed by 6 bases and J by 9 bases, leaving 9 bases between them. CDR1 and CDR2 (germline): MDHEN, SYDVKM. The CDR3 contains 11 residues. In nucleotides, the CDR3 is TGTGCCAGCAGAACAAGAAGCACCATATATTTT. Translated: CASRTRSTIYF.

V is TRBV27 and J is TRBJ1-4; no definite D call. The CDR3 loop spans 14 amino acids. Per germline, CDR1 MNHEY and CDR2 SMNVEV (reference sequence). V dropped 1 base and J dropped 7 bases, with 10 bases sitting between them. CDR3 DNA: TGTGCCAGCAGTTTATACAGCGAGGGTGAAAAACTGTTTTTT. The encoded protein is CASSLYSEGEKLFF.

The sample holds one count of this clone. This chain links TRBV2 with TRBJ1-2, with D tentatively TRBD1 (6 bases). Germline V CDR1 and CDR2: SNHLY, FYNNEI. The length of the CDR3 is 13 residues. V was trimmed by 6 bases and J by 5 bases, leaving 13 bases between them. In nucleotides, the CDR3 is TGTGCCAGCAGGATATACAGGGATTATGGCTACACCTTC. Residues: CASRIYRDYGYTF.

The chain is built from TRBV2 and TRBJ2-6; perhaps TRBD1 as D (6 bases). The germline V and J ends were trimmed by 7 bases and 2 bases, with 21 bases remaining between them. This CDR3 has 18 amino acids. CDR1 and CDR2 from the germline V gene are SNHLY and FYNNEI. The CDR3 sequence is CASTKVQGGLTGANVLTF. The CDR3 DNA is TGTGCCAGCACTAAAGTACAGGGCGGTCTTACTGGGGCCAACGTCCTGACTTTC.

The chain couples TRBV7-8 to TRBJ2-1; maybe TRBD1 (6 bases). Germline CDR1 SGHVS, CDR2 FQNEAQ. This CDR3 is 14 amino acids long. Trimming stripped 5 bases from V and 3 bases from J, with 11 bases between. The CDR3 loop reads CASSQTGLYNEQFF. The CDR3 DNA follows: TGTGCCAGCAGCCAAACAGGGCTCTACAATGAGCAGTTCTTC.

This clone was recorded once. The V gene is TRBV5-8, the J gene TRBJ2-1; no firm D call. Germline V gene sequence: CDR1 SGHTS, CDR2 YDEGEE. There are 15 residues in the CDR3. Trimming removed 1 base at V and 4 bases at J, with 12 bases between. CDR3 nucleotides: TGTGCCAGCAGCTTGCCACCCACAGAGTACAATGAGCAGTTCTTC. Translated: CASSLPPTEYNEQFF.

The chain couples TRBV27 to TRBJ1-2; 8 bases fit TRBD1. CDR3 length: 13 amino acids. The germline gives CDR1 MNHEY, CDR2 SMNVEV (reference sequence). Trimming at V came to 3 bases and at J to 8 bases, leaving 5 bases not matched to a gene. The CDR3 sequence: CASSFQGAGGYTF. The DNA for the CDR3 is TGTGCCAGCAGTTTTCAGGGGGCGGGCGGCTACACCTTC.

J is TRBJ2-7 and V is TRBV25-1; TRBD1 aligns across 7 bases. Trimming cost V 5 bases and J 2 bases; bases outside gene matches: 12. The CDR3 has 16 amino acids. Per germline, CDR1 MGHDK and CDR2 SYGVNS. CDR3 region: CASSPTGVADPYEQYF. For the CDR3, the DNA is TGTGCCAGCAGTCCAACAGGGGTTGCGGACCCCTACGAGCAGTACTTC.

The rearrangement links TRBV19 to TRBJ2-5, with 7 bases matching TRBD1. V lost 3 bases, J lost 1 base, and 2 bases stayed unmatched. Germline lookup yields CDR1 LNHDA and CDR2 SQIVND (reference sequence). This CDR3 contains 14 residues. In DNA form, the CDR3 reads TGTGCCAGTAGTATGGGACAGATCCAAGAGACCCAGTACTTC. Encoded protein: CASSMGQIQETQYF.

DNA of the CDR3: TGTGCCAGTAGTATCTGGGACAGGGGTCCTCAGCCCCAGCATTTT. Translating it yields CASSIWDRGPQPQHF. The chain links TRBV19 to TRBJ1-5; TRBD1 matches at 10 bases. The germline V gene has CDR1 LNHDA and CDR2 SQIVND (reference sequence). Trimming cost V 3 bases and J 6 bases; bases outside gene matches: 5. The CDR3 runs 15 residues.

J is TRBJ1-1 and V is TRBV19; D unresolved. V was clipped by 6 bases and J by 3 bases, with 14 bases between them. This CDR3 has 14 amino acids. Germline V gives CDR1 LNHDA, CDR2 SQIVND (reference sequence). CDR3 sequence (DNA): TGTGCCAGTAGCCGGCGGTTGGTTGACACTGAAGCTTTCTTT. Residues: CASSRRLVDTEAFF.

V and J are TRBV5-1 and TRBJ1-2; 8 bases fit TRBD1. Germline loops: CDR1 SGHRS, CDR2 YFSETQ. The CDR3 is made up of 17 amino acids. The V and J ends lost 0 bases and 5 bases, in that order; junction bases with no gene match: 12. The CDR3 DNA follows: TGCGCCAGCAGCTTGGCCTATCCCGGGACAGGCACTTATGGCTACACCTTC. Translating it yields CASSLAYPGTGTYGYTF.

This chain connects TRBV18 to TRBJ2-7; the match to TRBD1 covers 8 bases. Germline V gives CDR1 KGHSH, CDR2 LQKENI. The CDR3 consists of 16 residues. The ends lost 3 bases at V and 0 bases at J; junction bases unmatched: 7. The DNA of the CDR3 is TGTGCCAGCTCACCCCAGGGGGCTGTCAGCTCCTACGAGCAGTACTTC. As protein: CASSPQGAVSSYEQYF.

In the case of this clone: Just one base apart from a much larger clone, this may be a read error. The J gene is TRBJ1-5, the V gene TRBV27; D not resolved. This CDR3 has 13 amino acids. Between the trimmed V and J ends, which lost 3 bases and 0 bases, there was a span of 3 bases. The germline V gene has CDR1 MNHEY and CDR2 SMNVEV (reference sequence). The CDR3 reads CASSFSSNQPQHF. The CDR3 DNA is TGTGCCAGCAGTTTTAGTAGCAATCAGCCCCAGCATTTT.

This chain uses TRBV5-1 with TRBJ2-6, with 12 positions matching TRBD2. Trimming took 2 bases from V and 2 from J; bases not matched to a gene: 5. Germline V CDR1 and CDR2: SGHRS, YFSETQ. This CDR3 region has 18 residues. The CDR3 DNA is TGCGCCAGCAGCTTAGGACTAGCGGGACCCACTGGGGCCAACGTCCTGACTTTC. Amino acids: CASSLGLAGPTGANVLTF.

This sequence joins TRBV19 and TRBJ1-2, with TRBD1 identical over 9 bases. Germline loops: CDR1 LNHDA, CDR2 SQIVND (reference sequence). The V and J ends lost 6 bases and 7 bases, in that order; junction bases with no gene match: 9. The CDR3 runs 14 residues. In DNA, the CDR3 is TGTGCCAGTAGCACCACAGGGGGCGTTTCTGGCTACACCTTC. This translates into CASSTTGGVSGYTF.

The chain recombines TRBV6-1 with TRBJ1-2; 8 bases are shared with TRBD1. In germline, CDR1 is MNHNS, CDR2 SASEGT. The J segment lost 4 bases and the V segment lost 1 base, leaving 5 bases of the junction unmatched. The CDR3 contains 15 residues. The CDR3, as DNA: TGTGCCAGCAGTGAAGGCAGGACAGGGCTCTATGGCTACACCTTC. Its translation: CASSEGRTGLYGYTF.

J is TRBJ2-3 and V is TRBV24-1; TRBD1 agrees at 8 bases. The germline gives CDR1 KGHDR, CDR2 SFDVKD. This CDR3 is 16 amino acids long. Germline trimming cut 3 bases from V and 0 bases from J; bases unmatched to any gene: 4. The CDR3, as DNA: TGTGCCACCAGTGATCCTGGACAGGGTAGCACAGATACGCAGTATTTT. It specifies CATSDPGQGSTDTQYF.

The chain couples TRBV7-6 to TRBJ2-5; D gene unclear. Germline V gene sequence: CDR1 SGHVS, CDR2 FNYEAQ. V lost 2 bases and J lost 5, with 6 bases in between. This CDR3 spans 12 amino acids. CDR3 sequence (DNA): TGTGCCAGCAGCTTATCTCGGGAGACCCAGTACTTC. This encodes CASSLSRETQYF.

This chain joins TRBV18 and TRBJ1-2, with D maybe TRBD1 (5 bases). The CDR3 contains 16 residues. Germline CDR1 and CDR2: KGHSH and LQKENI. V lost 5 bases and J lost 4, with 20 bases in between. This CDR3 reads CASSKALGGTVYGYTF. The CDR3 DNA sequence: TGTGCCAGCTCAAAAGCGTTGGGGGGGACTGTCTATGGCTACACCTTC.

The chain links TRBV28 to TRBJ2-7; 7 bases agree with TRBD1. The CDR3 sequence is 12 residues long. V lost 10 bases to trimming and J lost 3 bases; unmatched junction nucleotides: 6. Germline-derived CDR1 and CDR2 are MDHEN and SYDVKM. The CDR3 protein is CATRDSNYEQYF. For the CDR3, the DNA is TGTGCCACCAGGGACAGCAACTACGAGCAGTACTTC.